Detailed here is one TCR beta chain. The antigen is unknown. In germline, CDR1 is SGHRS, CDR2 YFSETQ. This CDR3 is built from 14 residues. Trimming took off 6 bases at V and 5 bases at J, with 18 bases between the two ends. Included in the TCR beta cDNA libraries were unique molecular identifiers. Researchers reported roughly 0.5 million cDNA molecules coming from about 0.98 to 11 million T cells. TCRdb re-derived calls from the PCR reads in MiXCR, one entry per CDR3 protein. Here the sample spans hundreds of thousands of distinct CDR3 sequences, approximately 50% being singletons. The data were taken from a study of post-analysis software for immune sequencing data. Study results and limitations: Samples made in the same batch grouped tightly together by F measure. Higher frequency in patients than in controls was seen for 5 or 6 TRBV segments, with TRBV5-6, TRBV5-1 and TRBV20-1 among them. When compared against controls, multiple sclerosis patients showed significantly lower normalized Chao1 diversity.

The chain joins TRBV5-1 to TRBJ2-7; D uncertain. Sample: blood. The TCR sequence derives from a girl under 18 with multiple sclerosis. The CDR3 is CASKLLASMDEQYF. The CDR3 DNA sequence: TGCGCCAGCAAGCTACTCGCCTCGATGGACGAGCAGTACTTC.